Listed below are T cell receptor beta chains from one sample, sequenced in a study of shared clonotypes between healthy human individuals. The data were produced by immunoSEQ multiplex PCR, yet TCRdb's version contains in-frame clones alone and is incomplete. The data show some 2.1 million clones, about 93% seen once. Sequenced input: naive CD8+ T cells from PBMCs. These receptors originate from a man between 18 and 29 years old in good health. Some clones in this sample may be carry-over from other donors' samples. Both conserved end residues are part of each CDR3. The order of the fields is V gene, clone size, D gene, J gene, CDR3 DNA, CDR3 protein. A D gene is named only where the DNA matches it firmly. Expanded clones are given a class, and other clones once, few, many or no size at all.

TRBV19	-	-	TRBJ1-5	TGTGCCAGTAGTATGGCAGCAGGAAGGGCTGCGAGCTTTAATCAGCCCCAGCATTTT	CASSMAAGRAASFNQPQHF
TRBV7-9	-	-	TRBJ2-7	TGTGCCAGCAGCGACCGGGACATCCCTTCTAACGAGCAGTACTTC	CASSDRDIPSNEQYF
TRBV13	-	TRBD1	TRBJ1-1	TGTGCCAGCAGCTTAGCCGACAGGGGGCGAGATGAAGCTTTCTTT	CASSLADRGRDEAFF
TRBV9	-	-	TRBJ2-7	TGTGCCAGCAGCGCATCCGGGACTGACTACGAGCAGTACTTC	CASSASGTDYEQYF
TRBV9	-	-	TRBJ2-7	TGTGCCAGCAGCCCGCGGACGGGGGAGCAGTACTTC	CASSPRTGEQYF
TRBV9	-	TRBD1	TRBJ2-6	TGTGCCAGCAGCGTAGTACGGGCAGGGGGCTCTGGGGCCAACGTCCTGACTTTC	CASSVVRAGGSGANVLTF
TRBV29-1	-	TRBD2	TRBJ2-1	TGCAGCGTTGATGGAGCGGGAGAGTACAATGAGCAGTTCTTC	CSVDGAGEYNEQFF
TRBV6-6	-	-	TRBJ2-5	TGTGCCAGCAGTCGGACAGACGGGACCCAGTACTTC	CASSRTDGTQYF
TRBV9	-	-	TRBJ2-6	TGTGCCAGCAGCCTTAACCCGACAGAGTCCAGGGGGGCTGGGGCCAACGTCCTGACTTTC	CASSLNPTESRGAGANVLTF
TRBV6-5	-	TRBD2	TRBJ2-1	TGTGCCAGCAAATCCCCGGGACTACTCTACAATGAGCAGTTCTTC	CASKSPGLLYNEQFF
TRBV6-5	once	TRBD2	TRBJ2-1	TGTGCCAGCAGTTACAGGCGGGAGGGCCTTGGTGAGCAGTTCTTC	CASSYRREGLGEQFF
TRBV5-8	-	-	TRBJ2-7	TGTGCCAGCAGCAAAGAGACAGGCATCTACTCCTACGAGCAGTACTTC	CASSKETGIYSYEQYF
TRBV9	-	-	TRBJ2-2	TGTGCCAGCAAAGACGGATATACGAACACCGGGGAGCTGTTTTTT	CASKDGYTNTGELFF
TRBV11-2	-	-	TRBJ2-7	TGTGCCAGCAGCTTAGTAGGGGTTCGCGAGCAGTACTTC	CASSLVGVREQYF
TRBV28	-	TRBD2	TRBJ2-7	TGTGGTTCGATTGGGGCTAGCGGGTTCTACGAGCAGTACTTC	CGSIGASGFYEQYF
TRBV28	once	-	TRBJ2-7	TGTGCCAGCAGTTTGAGGCTATCAGATAGGGACGAGCAGTACTTC	CASSLRLSDRDEQYF
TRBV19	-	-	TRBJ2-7	TGTGCCAGTAGTTGGCAGGGGGGACTCCCACCGCACGAGCAGTACTTC	CASSWQGGLPPHEQYF
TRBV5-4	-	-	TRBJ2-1	TGTGCCAGTGGGGAACGGGGGAATTTCAATGAGCAGTTCTTC	CASGERGNFNEQFF
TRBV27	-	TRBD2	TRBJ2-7	TGTGCCAGCAGTCGCGGGAGGGTTTACTACGAGCAGTACTTC	CASSRGRVYYEQYF
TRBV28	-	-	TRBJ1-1	TGTGCCAGCAGTCTAACAGAGAACACTGAAGCTTTCTTT	CASSLTENTEAFF
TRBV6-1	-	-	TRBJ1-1	TGTGCCAGCCGGGGGGGTTTCGGGCTATCCGGAGCTTTCTTT	CASRGGFGLSGAFF
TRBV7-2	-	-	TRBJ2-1	TGTGCCAGCACCCACAGGGCTTCCTACTTCTATGAGCAGTTCTTC	CASTHRASYFYEQFF
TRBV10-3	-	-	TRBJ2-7	TGTGCCATCAGTGAGTCGGGCACTCCAGCCGCCGAGCAGTACTTC	CAISESGTPAAEQYF
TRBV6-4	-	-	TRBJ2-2	TGTGCCAGCAGTGCCGGCGGCGGGGAGCTGTTTTTT	CASSAGGGELFF
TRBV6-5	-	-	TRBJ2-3	TGTGCCAGCAGTGGGTTCGGGCCGACAGATACGCAGTATTTT	CASSGFGPTDTQYF
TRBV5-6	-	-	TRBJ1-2	TGTGCCAGCAGCCCGGGTGCAAGGGGCTACACCTTC	CASSPGARGYTF
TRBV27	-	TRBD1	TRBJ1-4	TGTGCCAGCAGCCCCCTCCGGAACAGGGGGGCCAATGAAAAACTGTTTTTT	CASSPLRNRGANEKLFF
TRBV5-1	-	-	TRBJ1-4	TGCGCCACCTTGTTAGGGATCGGCGAAAAACTGTTTTTT	CATLLGIGEKLFF
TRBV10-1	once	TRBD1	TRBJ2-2	TGCGCCAGCAGCCCCACGAGACAGGGCACCGGGGAGCTGTTTTTT	CASSPTRQGTGELFF
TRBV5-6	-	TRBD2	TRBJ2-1	TGTGCCAGCAGCTTCTTGGGGGGAGGGCCGTCTAATAATGAGCAGTTCTTC	CASSFLGGGPSNNEQFF
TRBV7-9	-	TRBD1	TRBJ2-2	TGTGCCAGCAGCCCGCCGACAGGGGGGCGAGCCGGGGAGCTGTTTTTT	CASSPPTGGRAGELFF
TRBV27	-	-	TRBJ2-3	TGTGCCAGCAGTTTTTTAAAATTAAGGGGGGTTTCAGATACGCAGTATTTT	CASSFLKLRGVSDTQYF
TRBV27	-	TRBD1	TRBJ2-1	TGTGCCAGCAGCGTAGGGACAGGGGATGAGCAGTTCTTC	CASSVGTGDEQFF
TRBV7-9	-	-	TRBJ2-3	TGTGCCAGCAGCTTAACGGCAGGGATAATGTCAGATACGCAGTATTTT	CASSLTAGIMSDTQYF
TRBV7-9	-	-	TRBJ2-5	TGTGCCAGCAGCCTCACGGGGCAATACTTGTGGACCCAGTACTTC	CASSLTGQYLWTQYF
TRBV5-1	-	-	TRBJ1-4	TGCGCCAGCAGCTTGGTTGCGGAAGCAACTAATGAAAAACTGTTTTTT	CASSLVAEATNEKLFF
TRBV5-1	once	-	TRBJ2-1	TGCGCCAGCAGCCTCCAAAGACTAGTAGAGGCCAATGAGCAGTTCTTC	CASSLQRLVEANEQFF
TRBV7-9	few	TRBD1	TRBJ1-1	TGTGCCAGCAAGGGACAGGAGGGCACTGAAGCTTTCTTT	CASKGQEGTEAFF
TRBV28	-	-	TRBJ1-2	TGTGCCAGCAGTTTAGCGGGGGGCGACTATGGCTACACCTTC	CASSLAGGDYGYTF
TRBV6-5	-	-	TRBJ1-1	TGTGCCAGCACCGAACGACGGAACACTGAAGCTTTCTTT	CASTERRNTEAFF
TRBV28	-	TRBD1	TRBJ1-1	TGTGCCAGCAGTATAACCAGACACAGGGGCACTGAAGCTTTCTTT	CASSITRHRGTEAFF
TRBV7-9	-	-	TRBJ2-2	TGTGCCAGCAGCTTATCCCCGCGTATCGTTGGCACCGGGGAGCTGTTTTTT	CASSLSPRIVGTGELFF
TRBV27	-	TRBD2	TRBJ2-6	TGTGCCAGCAGTTTTGCGGGGGCTGGGGCCAACGTCCTGACTTTC	CASSFAGAGANVLTF
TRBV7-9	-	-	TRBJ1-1	TGTGCCAGCAGCCACCTGCCTGAAGCTTTCTTT	CASSHLPEAFF
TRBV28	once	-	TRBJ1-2	TGTGCCAGCAGTGTGGACAGCAACTATGGCTACACCTTC	CASSVDSNYGYTF
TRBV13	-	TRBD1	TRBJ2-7	TGTGCCAGCAGCACCGGGGACAGCCCCTACGAGCAGTACTTC	CASSTGDSPYEQYF